This TCR beta chain was observed in a study of blood T cells in healthy people across ages (dated by TCRdb to about 2015). The study in broad terms: In model experiments, template switching captured roughly one uniquely barcoded TCR beta cDNA molecule for every two T cells. To track age-related changes in TCR beta repertoire diversity, the study relied on deep sequencing normalized with unique cDNA molecular identifiers. Two additional independent replicas of 1 million unique cDNA reads from the same blood draw were analyzed for two donors (one aged 18 to 29 and one aged 80 or older). Donors were grouped into four age groups: young (average 16 years), middle-aged (approximately 41), aged (approximately 58) and long-lived (around 80). What the research found in general, with its limitations: Since profiling was done on bulk unsorted PBMCs, naive and antigen-experienced compartments could not be conclusively compared. Donor CMV infection status was unknown, potentially confounding age-related changes in expanded clonotypes. Observed TCR beta diversity correlated strongly with the percentage of naive T cells measured by flow cytometry. Observed TCR beta diversity per million T cells fell roughly linearly with age, and a significant reduction was already apparent by age around 44. Total diversity estimates from one million sequenced T cells were considered lower bounds and underestimates. Compared with the aged group, the long-lived group had more naive CD4+ T cells, fewer expanded clones and increased TCR diversity, a pattern suggesting age selection.

At the junction V is shortened by 3 bases and J by 5 bases; bases outside the gene matches: 10. The CDR1 and CDR2 encoded by the germline V gene are SGHTA and FQGNSA. CDR3 length: 15 amino acids, cysteine to phenylalanine. Of all the DNA, just the CDR3 is kept, 45 bases in frame from base 1. Library construction relied on 5' RACE. The data were produced on an Illumina HiSeq 2500. A second roughly 7 to 11 cycle PCR used a sample-barcoded 5' primer and a J-beta primer mix. A template-switch 5' adaptor carrying 12 random nucleotides introduced a unique molecular identifier onto each TCR beta cDNA molecule. Each sample yielded at least 2.5 million CDR3-containing paired-end reads. The Mint cDNA synthesis kit, primed by a TRBC-specific oligonucleotide, was used to synthesize first-strand cDNA from all RNA. After uracil-DNA glycosylase treatment, a first 18-cycle PCR used universal primers M1SS and BC2_uni_R on all cDNA. The paper's data handling went like this. For normalization, 1 million high-quality reads, each with a distinct molecular identifier, were randomly selected from each sample. Reads sharing molecular identifiers were discarded rather than binned into consensus sequences. MiTCR, with a Q25 quality threshold and the strictest error-elimination algorithm, was used for CDR3 identification, clonotype clustering and error correction. A nonparametric unseen species model with Euler transformation was used to estimate a lower bound on total TCR beta diversity. TCRdb itself trimmed the public reads at Q25 with fastp, ran MiXCR and retained productive beta chains. One record per CDR3 amino acid sequence lists the most common genes and DNA. These V and J calls derive from TCRdb rather than the authors' analysis. Present in this sample are around 700,000 distinct CDR3 sequences, around a quarter of which were seen just once. The biggest ten clones account for 9% to 9.5% of the sample.

As for this clonotype: Its antigen has not been determined. No base quality information exists; no much larger clone differs at one position.

Donors were 35 to 40 systemically healthy Caucasian individuals from Russia aged 6 to 90 years. Each donor gave about 11 milliliters of peripheral blood, drawn into EDTA-treated Vacutainer tubes. PBMCs were isolated by Ficoll-Paque density-gradient centrifugation, with at least 6 million obtained per sample. Trizol reagent was used to extract total RNA from PBMCs, with at least 6 micrograms per sample. The percentages of naive CD45RAhigh/CD27high T cells were determined by flow cytometry on a PBMC aliquot from every donor. The same data also contributed to another study, on T cells of mothers and their children. The second paper states: Nine systemically healthy Caucasian individuals served as donors, namely three mothers together with their six children. cDNA synthesis consumed the entire amount of extracted RNA, loaded at approximately 1.6 ug RNA in each 15 ul reaction. In the second PCR, sample barcodes and 2-4 random nucleotides were introduced via the M1S primer. Over 10 million TCR beta CDR3 reads came from each mother, compared with 3.3 million or so reads from each child. TCR recombination output is similarly shaped by thymic selection in related and unrelated pairs, with a minor effect exerted by inherited differences. Related mother-child pairs always showed normalized repertoire overlap that was slightly higher than in unrelated mother-child pairs, though the difference was never significant. With a sensitivity of 90 to 100 clones per million clonotypes, no persistent microchimeric T cell clones were detected. The study used deep NGS to compare TCR beta repertoires of mothers and children, seeking features distinguishing related mother-child pairs from unrelated individuals. On average, the children were about 10 +/- 4 years old, while the mothers were about 40 +/- 4 years old. Libraries were sequenced on Illumina HiSeq 2000 with 100+100 nt paired-end reads after adapter ligation with NEBNext reagents. Mother and child libraries were prepared a month apart and sequenced in separate runs to prevent cross-contamination. Between roughly 450,000 and 2,000,000 distinct TCR beta clonotypes were identified per donor. Naive TCR beta clonotypes were estimated from low-frequency clonotypes matched to each donor's FACS-determined naive share, without sorting.

Sequencing input: blood. Recombination connected TRBV7-2 to TRBJ2-7, with 7 middle bases fitting TRBD1. The sequence was collected from a boy aged 10-17 years in good health. The bases are TGTGCCAGCAGCTTGGACAGGAGTAAGTTACACGAGCAGTACTTC. Protein translation: CASSLDRSKLHEQYF.